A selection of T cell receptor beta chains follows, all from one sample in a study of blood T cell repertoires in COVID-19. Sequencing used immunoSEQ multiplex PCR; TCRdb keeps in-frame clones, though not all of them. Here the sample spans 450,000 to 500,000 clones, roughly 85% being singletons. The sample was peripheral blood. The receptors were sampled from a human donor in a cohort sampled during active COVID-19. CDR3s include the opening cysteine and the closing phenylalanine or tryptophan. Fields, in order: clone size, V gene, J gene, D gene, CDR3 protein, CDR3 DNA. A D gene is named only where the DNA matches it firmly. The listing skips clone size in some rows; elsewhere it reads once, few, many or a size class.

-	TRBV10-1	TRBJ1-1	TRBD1	CASSATDRTTEAFF	TGCGCCAGCAGTGCTACGGACAGGACCACTGAAGCTTTCTTT
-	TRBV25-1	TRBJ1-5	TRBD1	CASSESRPGTGDQPQHF	TGTGCCAGCAGTGAATCAAGACCCGGGACAGGGGATCAGCCCCAGCATTTT
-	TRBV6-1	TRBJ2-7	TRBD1	CASSEYWDRLSYEQYF	TGTGCCAGCAGTGAGTACTGGGACAGACTCTCCTACGAGCAGTACTTC
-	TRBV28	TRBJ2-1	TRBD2	CASSEAGGFYGEQFF	TGTGCCAGCAGTGAAGCGGGAGGGTTCTATGGTGAGCAGTTCTTC
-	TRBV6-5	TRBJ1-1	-	CASSSRQRLNTEAFF	TGTGCCAGCAGTTCTCGACAAAGGCTGAACACTGAAGCTTTCTTT
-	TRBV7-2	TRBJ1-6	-	CASSSDSNSPLHF	TGTGCCAGCAGCTCGGACAGCAATTCACCCCTCCACTTT
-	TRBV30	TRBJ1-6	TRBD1	CAWTRQGRSPLHF	TGTGCCTGGACTAGACAGGGGAGATCACCCCTCCACTTT
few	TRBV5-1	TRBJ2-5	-	CASSSLRGQETQYF	TGCGCCAGCAGCTCCCTCAGGGGCCAAGAGACCCAGTACTTC
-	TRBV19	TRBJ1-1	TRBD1	CASSTGQGETEAFF	TGTGCCAGTAGTACCGGACAGGGGGAGACTGAAGCTTTCTTT
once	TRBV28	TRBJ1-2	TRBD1	CASSLQGRLGYTF	TGTGCCAGCAGCTTACAGGGGCGCCTGGGCTACACCTTC
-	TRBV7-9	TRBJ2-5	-	CASSPPGQRRGETQYF	TGTGCCAGCAGCCCGCCGGGACAGAGGAGGGGAGAGACCCAGTACTTC
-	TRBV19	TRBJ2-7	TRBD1	CASSSLTGVAYYEQYF	TGTGCCAGTAGTAGCTTAACAGGGGTTGCCTACTACGAGCAGTACTTC